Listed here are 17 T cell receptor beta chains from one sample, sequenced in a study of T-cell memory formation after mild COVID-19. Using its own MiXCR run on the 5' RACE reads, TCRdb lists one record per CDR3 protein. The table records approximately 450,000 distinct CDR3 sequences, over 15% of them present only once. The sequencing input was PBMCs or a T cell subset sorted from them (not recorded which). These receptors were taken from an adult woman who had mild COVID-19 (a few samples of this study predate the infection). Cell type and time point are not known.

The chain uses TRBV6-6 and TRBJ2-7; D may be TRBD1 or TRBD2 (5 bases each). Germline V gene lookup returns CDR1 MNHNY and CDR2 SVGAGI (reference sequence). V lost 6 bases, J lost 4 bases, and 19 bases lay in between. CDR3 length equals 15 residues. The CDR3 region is CASSQVLGAFYEQYF. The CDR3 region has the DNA TGTGCCAGCAGCCAAGTCCTCGGGGCCTTTTACGAGCAGTACTTC.

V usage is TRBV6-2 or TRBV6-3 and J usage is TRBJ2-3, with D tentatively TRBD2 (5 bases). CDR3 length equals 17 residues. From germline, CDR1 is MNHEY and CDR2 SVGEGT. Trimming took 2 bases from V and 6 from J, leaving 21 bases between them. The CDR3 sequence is CASSYRERPLFSDTQYF. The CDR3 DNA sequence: TGTGCCAGCAGTTACAGGGAGCGGCCCCTATTCTCGGATACGCAGTATTTT.

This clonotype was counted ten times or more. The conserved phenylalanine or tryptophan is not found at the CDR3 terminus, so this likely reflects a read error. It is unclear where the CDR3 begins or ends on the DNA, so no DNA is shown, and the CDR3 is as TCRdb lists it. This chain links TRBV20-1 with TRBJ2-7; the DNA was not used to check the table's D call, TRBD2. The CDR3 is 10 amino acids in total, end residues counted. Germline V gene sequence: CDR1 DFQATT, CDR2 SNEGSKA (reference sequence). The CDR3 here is CSARAPGPST.

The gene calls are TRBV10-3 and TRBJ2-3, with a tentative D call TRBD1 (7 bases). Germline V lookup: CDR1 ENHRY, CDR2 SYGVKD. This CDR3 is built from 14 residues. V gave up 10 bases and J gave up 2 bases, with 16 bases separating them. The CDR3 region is CATAGGFDTDTQYF. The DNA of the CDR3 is TGTGCCACCGCAGGGGGGTTTGACACAGATACGCAGTATTTT.

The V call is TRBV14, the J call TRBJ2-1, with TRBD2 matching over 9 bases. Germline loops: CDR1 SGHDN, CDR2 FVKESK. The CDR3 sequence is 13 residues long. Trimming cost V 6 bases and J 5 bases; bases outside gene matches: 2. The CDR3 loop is CASRGGRDNEQFF. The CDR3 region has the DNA TGTGCCAGCAGAGGCGGGAGGGACAATGAGCAGTTCTTC. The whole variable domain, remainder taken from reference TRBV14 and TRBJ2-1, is EAGVTQFPSHSVIEKGQTVTLRCDPISGHDNLYWYRRVMGKEIKFLLHFVKESKQDESGMPNNRFLAERTGGTYSTLKVQPAELEDSGVYFCASRGGRDNEQFFGPGTRLTVL.

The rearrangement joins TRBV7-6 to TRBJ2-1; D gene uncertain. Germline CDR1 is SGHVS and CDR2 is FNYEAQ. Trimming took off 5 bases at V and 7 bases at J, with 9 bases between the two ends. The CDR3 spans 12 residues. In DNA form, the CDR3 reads TGTGCCAGCAGCCGGAGTTTGAATGAGCAGTTCTTC. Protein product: CASSRSLNEQFF.

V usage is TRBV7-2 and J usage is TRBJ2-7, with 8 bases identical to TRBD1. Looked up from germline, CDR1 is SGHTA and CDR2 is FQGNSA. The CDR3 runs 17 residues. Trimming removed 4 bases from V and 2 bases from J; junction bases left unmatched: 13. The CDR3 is CASSYREVRDRTYEQYF. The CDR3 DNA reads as TGTGCCAGCAGCTATCGCGAGGTCCGGGACAGGACCTACGAGCAGTACTTC. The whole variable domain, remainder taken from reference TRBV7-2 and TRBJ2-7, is GAGVSQSPSNKVTEKGKDVELRCDPISGHTALYWYRQSLGQGLEFLIYFQGNSAPDKSGLPSDRFSAERTGGSVSTLTIQRTQQEDSAVYLCASSYREVRDRTYEQYFGPGTRLTVT.

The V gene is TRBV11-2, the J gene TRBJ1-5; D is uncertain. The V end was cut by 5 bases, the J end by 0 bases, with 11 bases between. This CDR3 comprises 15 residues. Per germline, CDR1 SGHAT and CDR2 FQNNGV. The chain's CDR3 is CASSHGVFSNQPQHF. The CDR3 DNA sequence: TGTGCCAGCAGCCACGGGGTCTTTAGCAATCAGCCCCAGCATTTT.

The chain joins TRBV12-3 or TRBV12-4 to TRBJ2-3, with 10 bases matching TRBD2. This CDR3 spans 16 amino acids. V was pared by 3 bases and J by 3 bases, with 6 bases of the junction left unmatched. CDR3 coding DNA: TGTGCCAGCAGTTTCCTAGCGGGAGTGTCTACAGATACGCAGTATTTT. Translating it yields CASSFLAGVSTDTQYF.

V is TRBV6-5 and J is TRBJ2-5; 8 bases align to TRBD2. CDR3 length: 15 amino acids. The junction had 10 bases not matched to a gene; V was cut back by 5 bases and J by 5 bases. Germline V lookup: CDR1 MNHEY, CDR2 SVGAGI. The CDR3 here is CASSRLAGKRETQYF. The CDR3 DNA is TGTGCCAGCAGTAGATTAGCGGGAAAGAGGGAGACCCAGTACTTC.

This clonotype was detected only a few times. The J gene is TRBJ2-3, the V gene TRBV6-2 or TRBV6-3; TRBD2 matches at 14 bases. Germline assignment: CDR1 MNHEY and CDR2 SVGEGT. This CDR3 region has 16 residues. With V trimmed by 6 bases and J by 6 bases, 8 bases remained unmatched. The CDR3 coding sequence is TGTGCCAGCAGGGAGGGACTAGCGGGAGTAGGGGATACGCAGTATTTT. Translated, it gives CASREGLAGVGDTQYF.

CDR3 sequence reads: CSAGDTPRSGYTF. CDR3 nucleotides: TGCAGTGCTGGGGACACCCCGCGGAGTGGCTACACCTTC. The genes are TRBV20-1 and TRBJ1-2; possible D gene TRBD1, 6 bases. Germline V gene lookup returns CDR1 DFQATT and CDR2 SNEGSKA (reference sequence). The CDR3 is 13 amino acids. Trimming took 5 bases from V and 7 from J, leaving 17 bases between them.

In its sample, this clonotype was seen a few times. The CDR3 bases are TGTGCCAGCAGCTTGTTTACAGGGGGCGCTTCCGGCGAGCAGTACTTC. Its protein product is CASSLFTGGASGEQYF. This chain connects TRBV11-2 to TRBJ2-7, with TRBD1 identical over 9 bases. This CDR3 spans 16 amino acids. V trimming: 3 bases; J trimming: 6 bases; junction bases outside the gene matches: 12. Germline assignment: CDR1 SGHAT and CDR2 FQNNGV.

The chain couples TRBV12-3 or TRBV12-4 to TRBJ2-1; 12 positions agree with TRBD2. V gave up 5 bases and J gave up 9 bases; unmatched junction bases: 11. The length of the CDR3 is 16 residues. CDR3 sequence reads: CASSTLAGGPKFEQFF. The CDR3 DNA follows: TGTGCCAGCAGTACTCTAGCGGGAGGGCCGAAGTTTGAGCAGTTCTTC.

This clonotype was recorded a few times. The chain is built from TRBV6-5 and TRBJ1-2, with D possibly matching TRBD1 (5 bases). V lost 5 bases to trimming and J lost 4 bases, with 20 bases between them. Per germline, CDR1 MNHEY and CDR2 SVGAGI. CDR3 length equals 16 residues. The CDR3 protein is CASSPTRNQGGYGYTF. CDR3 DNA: TGTGCCAGCAGTCCAACGAGGAATCAGGGTGGCTATGGCTACACCTTC.

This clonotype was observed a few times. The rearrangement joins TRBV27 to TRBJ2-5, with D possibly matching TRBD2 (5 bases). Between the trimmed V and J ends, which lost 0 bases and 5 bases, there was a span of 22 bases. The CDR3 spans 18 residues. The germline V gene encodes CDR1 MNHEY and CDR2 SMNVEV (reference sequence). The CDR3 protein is CASSLSPPTPRRGETQYF. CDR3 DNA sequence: TGTGCCAGCAGTTTATCTCCACCGACCCCCAGACGCGGGGAGACCCAGTACTTC.

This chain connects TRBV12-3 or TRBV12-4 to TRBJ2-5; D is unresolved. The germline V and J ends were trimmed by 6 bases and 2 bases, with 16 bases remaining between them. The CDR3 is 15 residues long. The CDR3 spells CASSQQTAWQETQYF. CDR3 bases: TGTGCCAGCAGCCAACAGACTGCCTGGCAAGAGACCCAGTACTTC.